These 10 T cell receptor beta chains were all obtained from the same sample, sequenced in a study of radiation and T cells in renal cell carcinoma. Method: immunoSEQ multiplex PCR; TCRdb's copy keeps in-frame clones and lacks some. The sample holds 120,000 to 150,000 clones, about nine tenths seen once. Noted time point: baseline pretreatment blood. Treatment noted: 15 Gy SBRT to primary tumor, nephrectomy 4 weeks later. Sequencing was performed on blood, taken from a patient whose treatment included radiotherapy and nephrectomy. The source is a woman in her sixties or seventies with renal cell carcinoma.

The chain uses TRBV27 and TRBJ1-2; D gene uncertain. The ends were cut back, 5 bases at V and 0 bases at J, with 10 bases in the middle. CDR3 size: 14 residues. CDR1 and CDR2 (germline): MNHEY, SMNVEV (reference sequence). This CDR3 reads CASSADGSNYGYTF. In DNA form, the CDR3 reads TGTGCCAGCAGTGCCGACGGATCTAACTATGGCTACACCTTC.

The chain employs TRBV7-6 and TRBJ2-1; 7 bases line up with TRBD2. J gave up 1 base and V 2 bases, and 2 bases lay outside the gene matches. CDR1 is SGHVS, CDR2 FNYEAQ, per germline. This CDR3 has 15 amino acids. CDR3 protein: CASSLRRGSYNEQFF. CDR3 nucleotide sequence: TGTGCCAGCAGCTTAAGGCGGGGGTCCTACAATGAGCAGTTCTTC. The full variable domain, its missing parts supplied by reference TRBV7-6 and TRBJ2-1, is GAGVSQSPRYKVTKRGQDVALRCDPISGHVSLYWYRQALGQGPEFLTYFNYEAQQDKSGLPNDRFSAERPEGSISTLTIQRTEQRDSAMYRCASSLRRGSYNEQFFGPGTRLTVL.

V gene TRBV11-3 combines with J gene TRBJ2-6, with no clear D. Trimming removed 5 bases from V and 0 bases from J, with 11 bases in between. The CDR3 covers 16 residues. Germline V gives CDR1 SGHNT, CDR2 YENEEA. The chain's CDR3 is CASSILHGSGANVLTF. The CDR3 nucleotides are TGTGCCAGCAGCATCCTCCACGGCTCTGGGGCCAACGTCCTGACTTTC.

This clone turned up a few times. The chain employs TRBV7-6 and TRBJ2-3, with a possible D match to TRBD1 (5 bases). The V and J ends lost 2 bases and 4 bases respectively, with 10 bases between them. This CDR3 comprises 14 residues. CDR1 is SGHVS and CDR2 is FNYEAQ in the germline V gene. CDR3 in amino acids: CASSLNRGADTQYF. As DNA, the CDR3 is TGTGCCAGCAGCTTAAATAGGGGTGCAGATACGCAGTATTTT.

V is TRBV19 and J is TRBJ2-2, with TRBD1 matching over 7 bases. V shed 6 bases, J shed 5 bases, and the junction held 6 bases outside the gene matches. Per the germline V gene, CDR1 is LNHDA and CDR2 is SQIVND (reference sequence). The CDR3 loop spans 14 amino acids. As DNA, the CDR3 is TGTGCCAGTAGAGGGCAGGGGGAAACCGGGGAGCTGTTTTTT. It encodes CASRGQGETGELFF.

The rearrangement joins TRBV27 to TRBJ1-5; D unclear. The V gene's germline CDR1 is MNHEY and CDR2 SMNVEV (reference sequence). V was clipped by 0 bases and J by 0 bases, with 9 bases between them. The CDR3 covers 16 residues. The CDR3 sequence: CASSLSFQVSNQPQHF. The CDR3 nucleotides are TGTGCCAGCAGTTTATCCTTCCAGGTTAGCAATCAGCCCCAGCATTTT.

The rearrangement uses TRBV6-6 and TRBJ1-6; 7 bases map to TRBD1. This CDR3 contains 15 residues. Germline assignment: CDR1 MNHNY and CDR2 SVGAGI (reference sequence). J lost 6 bases, V lost 6 bases, and 8 bases had no gene match. The CDR3 region is CASSPGTVSNSPLHF. The CDR3 coding sequence is TGTGCCAGCAGCCCAGGGACAGTTAGTAATTCACCCCTCCACTTT.

The V gene is TRBV7-2, the J gene TRBJ1-1; TRBD1 aligns across 7 bases. The germline CDR1 and CDR2 sequences are SGHTA and FQGNSA. The trim removed 2 bases at V and 7 bases at J, leaving 7 bases unmatched. The CDR3 totals 14 residues. The DNA of the CDR3 is TGTGCCAGCAGCTTAAAGGGCCAGGGGGTTGAAGCTTTCTTT. This encodes CASSLKGQGVEAFF.

This clone was detected once. The chain has TRBV19 and TRBJ2-5; D remains ambiguous. The V end lost 6 bases, the J end lost 4 bases, and 9 bases lay between the germline ends. The CDR3 has 12 residues. Germline lookup yields CDR1 LNHDA and CDR2 SQIVND (reference sequence). CDR3 protein: CASSTDVETQYF. The CDR3 DNA reads as TGTGCCAGTAGCACGGATGTAGAGACCCAGTACTTC.

This chain links TRBV4-3 with TRBJ1-4; the D gene is possibly TRBD1 (6 bases). The V end lost 1 base, the J end lost 11 bases, and 17 bases lay between the germline ends. Germline V gene sequence: CDR1 LGHNA, CDR2 YSLEER. There are 15 residues in the CDR3. CDR3 in amino acids: CASSQAAQQGGKLFF. CDR3 nucleotides: TGCGCCAGCAGCCAAGCCGCCCAACAGGGCGGGAAACTGTTTTTT.